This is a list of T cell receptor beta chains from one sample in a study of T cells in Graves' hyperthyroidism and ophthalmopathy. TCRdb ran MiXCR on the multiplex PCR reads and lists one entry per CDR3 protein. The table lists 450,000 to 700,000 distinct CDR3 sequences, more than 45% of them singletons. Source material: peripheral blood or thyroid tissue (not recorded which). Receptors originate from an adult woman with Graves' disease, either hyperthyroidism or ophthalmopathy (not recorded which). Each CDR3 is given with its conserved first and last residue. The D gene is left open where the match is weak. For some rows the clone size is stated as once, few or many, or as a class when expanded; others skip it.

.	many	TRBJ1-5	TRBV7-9	CASSSGWGGNQPQHF	TGTGCCAGCAGCTCCGGGTGGGGTGGCAATCAGCCCCAGCATTTT
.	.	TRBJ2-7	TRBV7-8	CASSRGVGGGEQYF	TGTGCCAGCAGCCGGGGAGTGGGAGGGGGGGAGCAGTACTTC
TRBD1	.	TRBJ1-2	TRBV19	CASSTTGVGYTF	TGTGCCAGTAGTACGACAGGGGTTGGCTACACCTTC
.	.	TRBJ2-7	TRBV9	CASSVGRGAYEQYF	TGTGCCAGCAGCGTAGGCAGGGGGGCCTACGAGCAGTACTTC
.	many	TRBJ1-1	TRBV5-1	CASSFDWEFEAFF	TGCGCCAGCAGCTTTGACTGGGAGTTTGAAGCTTTCTTT
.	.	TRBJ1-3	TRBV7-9	CASSLDLNTIYF	TGTGCCAGCAGCTTAGACTTGAACACCATATATTTT
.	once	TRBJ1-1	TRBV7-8	CASKPAGGTEAFF	TGTGCCAGCAAGCCTGCTGGGGGCACTGAAGCTTTCTTT
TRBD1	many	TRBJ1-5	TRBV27	CASSALTGLSNQPQHF	TGTGCCAGCAGTGCCCTGACAGGGTTGAGCAATCAGCCCCAGCATTTT
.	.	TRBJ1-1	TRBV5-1	CASSPDVNTEAFF	TGCGCCAGCAGCCCCGACGTGAACACTGAAGCTTTCTTT
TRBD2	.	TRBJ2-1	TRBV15	CATSRLAAYNEQFF	TGTGCCACCAGCAGACTAGCGGCCTACAATGAGCAGTTCTTC
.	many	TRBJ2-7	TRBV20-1	CSARVGLPAREQYF	TGCAGTGCTAGAGTAGGCCTGCCGGCTCGGGAGCAGTACTTC
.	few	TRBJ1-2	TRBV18	CASSPQKSGALGYTF	TGTGCCAGCTCACCTCAGAAATCCGGGGCCCTTGGCTACACCTTC
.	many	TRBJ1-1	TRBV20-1	CSARVLADTEAFF	TGCAGTGCTAGAGTGTTGGCTGACACTGAAGCTTTCTTT
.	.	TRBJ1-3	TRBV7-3	CASSFKATIYF	TGTGCCAGCAGCTTTAAGGCCACCATATATTTT
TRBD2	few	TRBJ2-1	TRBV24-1	CATSDSIAGGYNEQFF	TGTGCCACCAGTGACTCGATAGCGGGAGGGTACAATGAGCAGTTCTTC
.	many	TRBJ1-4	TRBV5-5	CASSSFDREEKLFF	TGTGCCAGCAGCTCCTTCGACAGAGAAGAAAAACTGTTTTTT
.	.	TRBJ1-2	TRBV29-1	CSLAATNAYGYTF	TGCAGCTTGGCGGCTACGAACGCCTATGGCTACACCTTC
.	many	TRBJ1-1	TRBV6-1	CASSEDEANTEAFF	TGTGCCAGCAGTGAAGACGAGGCTAACACTGAAGCTTTCTTT
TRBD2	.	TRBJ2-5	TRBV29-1	CSSRGLADRETQYF	TGCAGCTCCAGGGGACTAGCTGATCGAGAGACCCAGTACTTC
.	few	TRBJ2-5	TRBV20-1	CSGRAQETQYF	TGCAGCGGCAGGGCCCAAGAGACCCAGTACTTC
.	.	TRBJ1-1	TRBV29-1	CSVDSGNKAFF	TGCAGCGTTGATTCGGGGAATAAAGCTTTCTTT
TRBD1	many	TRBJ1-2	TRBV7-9	CASSETGTGDGYTF	TGTGCCAGCAGCGAAACCGGGACAGGCGATGGCTACACCTTC
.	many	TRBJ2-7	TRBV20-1	CSASDQGVVYEQYF	TGCAGTGCTAGTGACCAGGGAGTAGTCTACGAGCAGTACTTC
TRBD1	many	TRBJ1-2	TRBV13	CASSLTRQGEGGYTF	TGTGCCAGCAGCCTAACCCGACAGGGAGAAGGTGGCTACACCTTC
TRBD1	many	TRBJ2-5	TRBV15	CATSRGTGGIETQYF	TGTGCCACCAGCAGGGGGACAGGGGGAATCGAGACCCAGTACTTC
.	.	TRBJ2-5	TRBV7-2	CASSLRGPETQYF	TGTGCCAGCAGCCTGAGGGGCCCAGAGACCCAGTACTTC
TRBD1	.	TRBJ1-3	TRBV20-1	CSASGQGMGGNTIYF	TGCAGTGCTAGCGGACAGGGAATGGGTGGAAACACCATATATTTT
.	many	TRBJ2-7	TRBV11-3	CASSLDSTGSYKQYF	TGTGCCAGCAGCTTAGACTCGACTGGGTCCTACAAGCAGTACTTC
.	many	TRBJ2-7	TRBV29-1	CSVLSGFAYEQYF	TGCAGCGTCCTCTCTGGGTTTGCATACGAGCAGTACTTC
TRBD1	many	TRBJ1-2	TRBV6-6	CASSKTGINGYTF	TGTGCCAGCAGCAAGACAGGGATAAACGGCTACACCTTC
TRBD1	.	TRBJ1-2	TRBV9	CASSVGQDAGYTF	TGTGCCAGCAGCGTGGGACAGGATGCCGGCTACACCTTC
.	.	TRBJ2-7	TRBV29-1	CSISRTDPYEQYF	TGCAGCATCTCCCGGACAGATCCCTACGAGCAGTACTTC
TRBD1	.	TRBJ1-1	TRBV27	CASSPHRGTEAFF	TGTGCCAGCAGCCCACACAGGGGCACTGAAGCTTTCTTT
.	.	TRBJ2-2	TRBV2	CASSRDAGELFF	TGTGCCAGCAGTCGGGACGCAGGGGAGCTGTTTTTT
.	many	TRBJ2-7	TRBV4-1	CASSQEGAGGAYEQYF	TGCGCCAGCAGCCAAGAAGGTGCCGGGGGCGCCTACGAGCAGTACTTC
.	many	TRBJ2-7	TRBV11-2	CASTPRGYLGREQYF	TGTGCCAGCACCCCGAGGGGGTACCTGGGGAGGGAGCAGTACTTC
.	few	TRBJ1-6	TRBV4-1	CASSQNPPGTLGSPLHF	TGCGCCAGCAGCCAAAACCCGCCCGGGACACTAGGATCACCCCTCCACTTT
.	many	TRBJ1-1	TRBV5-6	CASRVGDEAFF	TGTGCCAGCAGAGTGGGGGATGAAGCTTTCTTT
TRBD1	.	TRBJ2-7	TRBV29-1	CSVEGGTGGTYEQYF	TGCAGCGTTGAAGGAGGGACAGGGGGAACCTACGAGCAGTACTTC
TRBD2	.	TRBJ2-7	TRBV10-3	CAISLAGVHEQYF	TGTGCCATCAGCCTAGCGGGAGTTCACGAGCAGTACTTC
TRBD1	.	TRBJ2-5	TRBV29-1	CSAWDRDQETQYF	TGCAGCGCTTGGGACAGGGACCAAGAGACCCAGTACTTC